The 5 T cell receptor beta chains below were found in one sample sequenced in a study of T-cell memory formation after mild COVID-19 (dated by TCRdb to about 2021). Libraries were made using 5' RACE. The sample was run on an Illumina NovaSeq 6000. TCRdb itself trimmed the public reads at Q25 with fastp, ran MiXCR and retained productive beta chains. Rows merge per CDR3 protein into single entries with the most common DNA and genes. The sample table holds some 440,000 distinct CDR3 sequences, of which about 23% were seen once. The ten largest clonotypes hold approximately 13% of the sample. The material sequenced was PBMCs or a T cell subset sorted from them (not recorded which). The origin of the receptors is an adult woman who had mild COVID-19 (a few samples of this study predate the infection). The sample titles of this study are shuffled in the database, so cell type and time point are left out; the donor was told from shared clones.

This chain connects TRBV7-6 to TRBJ2-1; D is undetermined. Germline values: CDR1 SGHVS, CDR2 FNYEAQ. Trimming stripped 1 base from V and 5 bases from J, with 18 bases between. The CDR3 contains 17 residues. The CDR3 protein is CASSLVTPIMLDNEQFF. In DNA, the CDR3 is TGTGCCAGCAGCTTAGTTACACCGATAATGTTAGACAATGAGCAGTTCTTC.

This clonotype was seen more than once but under ten times. CDR3 DNA sequence: TGTGCCAGCAGCTTAGAGCCAGCGGGAGCCCCGGATACGCAGTATTTT. This translates into CASSLEPAGAPDTQYF. The chain links TRBV7-2 to TRBJ2-3; TRBD2 matches at 8 bases. The V gene end was trimmed by 1 base and the J gene end by 6 bases; junction bases not matched to a gene: 9. The CDR3 sequence is 16 residues long. Germline V lookup: CDR1 SGHTA, CDR2 FQGNSA.

V and J are TRBV14 and TRBJ2-7, with D unresolved. The CDR3 has 13 amino acids. Germline loops: CDR1 SGHDN, CDR2 FVKESK. The V and J ends lost 1 base and 7 bases respectively, with 11 bases between them. As DNA, the CDR3 is TGTGCCAGCAGCCAAGTATTTGGTGGGGAGCAGTACTTC. This translates into CASSQVFGGEQYF. Together with reference TRBV14 and TRBJ2-7, the CDR3 gives the full variable domain: EAGVTQFPSHSVIEKGQTVTLRCDPISGHDNLYWYRRVMGKEIKFLLHFVKESKQDESGMPNNRFLAERTGGTYSTLKVQPAELEDSGVYFCASSQVFGGEQYFGPGTRLTVT.

This clonotype was seen only a few times. The chain recombines TRBV11-2 with TRBJ2-4, with D possibly TRBD1 on 6 matching bases. The germline V gene has CDR1 SGHAT and CDR2 FQNNGV. The CDR3 contains 13 residues. Trimming cost V 2 bases and J 7 bases, with 9 bases left between them. CDR3 protein: CASSLRRGNIQYF. The CDR3 bases are TGTGCCAGCAGCTTACGCAGGGGTAACATTCAGTACTTC.

This chain joins TRBV3-1 and TRBJ1-1; D remains unclear. V was cut by 1 base and J by 7 bases, with 4 bases left in between. Germline V gene sequence: CDR1 LGHDT, CDR2 YNNKEL (reference sequence). CDR3 length: 11 residues. The CDR3 DNA follows: TGTGCCAGCAGCCAAGGGGATGAAGCTTTCTTT. It specifies CASSQGDEAFF. Complete variable domain (other parts from reference TRBV3-1 and TRBJ1-1): DTAVSQTPKYLVTQMGNDKSIKCEQNLGHDTMYWYKQDSKKFLKIMFSYNNKELIINETVPNRFSPKSPDKAHLNLHINSLELGDSAVYFCASSQGDEAFFGQGTRLTVV.